This T cell receptor beta chain was identified in a study of blood T cell repertoires in COVID-19. At the level of the study: T cells, B-cell-depleted T cells, or PBMCs provided the cDNA or gDNA that served as material.

The table came from immunoSEQ multiplex PCR; TCRdb's copy has only in-frame clones and leaves some out. The sample lists approximately 240,000 clones; around 84% were seen once. Sequenced: peripheral blood. The clonotype comes from a woman aged 60-70 years who had recovered from COVID-19.

This chain's CDR3 is CASSLTGGYNEQFF. In nucleotides, the CDR3 is TGTGCCAGTAGTTTAACAGGGGGCTACAATGAGCAGTTCTTC. J is TRBJ2-1 and V is TRBV19, with 8 bases fitting TRBD1. CDR3 length: 14 amino acids. Germline V gene data show CDR1 as LNHDA and CDR2 as SQIVND (reference sequence). J lost 3 bases, V lost 5 bases, and 3 bases had no gene match.